This TCR beta chain originates from a study of blood T cells in healthy people across ages. Study-level background: Researchers report that template switching captured about one barcoded beta molecule per two T cells.

For the second PCR, which ran for 7 to 11 cycles, a sample-barcoded 5' primer and a J-beta primer mix were used. A single record per CDR3 protein comes from TCRdb applying MiXCR to the 5' RACE reads. This table holds about 730,000 distinct CDR3 sequences, about 40% found once. The germline V gene encodes CDR1 DFQATT and CDR2 SNEGSKA (reference sequence). V was shortened by 6 bases and J by 6 bases, with 14 bases between the two germline ends. The length of the CDR3 is 12 residues. Sequencing input: blood. The chain is built from TRBV20-1 and TRBJ1-1, with D possibly TRBD1 on 5 matching bases. The origin of this receptor is an older woman in good health. Here the CDR3 reads CSATGTDAEAFF. In nucleotides, the CDR3 is TGCAGTGCCACCGGGACGGACGCTGAAGCTTTCTTT.